The T cell receptor beta chain under discussion was sequenced for a study of shared clonotypes between healthy human individuals (dated by TCRdb to about 2020). Regarding the research as a whole: The cohort comprised two women and three men aged 18 to 49 years. Between about 0.8 and 8.9 billion PBMCs per donor were obtained by leukapheresis. Different laboratories and diverse techniques were used to prepare libraries and sequence TCR repertoires, to increase sequencing depth and limit assay-specific biases. To estimate repertoire size and how much clonotype sharing occurs between individuals, the study deeply sequenced the blood TCR repertoires of five or six healthy adults. For each donor, three plates each were used for CD4 naive and CD4 memory, two plates were used for CD8 naive, and one plate was used for CD8 memory.

Unmatched junction bases come to 7, with V trimmed by 5 bases and J by 1 base. According to the germline V gene, CDR1 reads SGHTA and CDR2 reads FQGNSA. Taken from cysteine to phenylalanine, the CDR3 has 18 residues. The retained sequence is limited to the CDR3, 54 bases, with the frame set at the first base. Donors were healthy HIV-negative adults with no recently reported acute infections or vaccinations. Every donor was a Caucasian adult living in Nashville, Tennessee, USA. The CD8 memory samples were a combination of magnetically selected CD45RO+ cells and CCR7-negative CD45RA+ effector memory (TemRA) cells. Blood was obtained by leukapheresis, after which PBMCs were separated by Ficoll-Histopaque density gradient centrifugation and cryopreserved in liquid nitrogen vapor phase. Analytical flow cytometry was used to check the purity and quantity of each magnetically sorted T cell population. From each sorted fraction, genomic DNA was isolated and quantified by UV absorbance on a Nanodrop 2000c.

A word on this clone: There is no known antigen for this receptor. Per-base qualities were not stored, and no clone one base away is much larger.

Broad study findings and their caveats: Roughly 5% of naive CD4, around 4% of naive CD8, 2.3% of memory CD4, and 0.4% of memory CD8 clonotypes were shared across four donors. Even with the large sequencing depth, rarefaction of the sorted-subset datasets indicated that sequencing was incomplete. Sampling was limited to blood, and TCR repertoires in tissue likely differ from TCR repertoires in blood. The genetic and exposure-history diversity represented was limited by the small number of donors. Compared with non-shared clonotypes, the clonotypes found in all four sorted-subset donors had higher generation probabilities. Based on pairwise subsampling, the degree of clonotype sharing among donors was expected to be affected by sequencing depth. Larger estimated clonotype richness was generally found for naive subsets than for memory subsets.

TCR CDR3 regions were amplified from genomic DNA by multiplex PCR using the deep immunoSEQ assay. Genomic DNA extracted from each cell subset was distributed evenly over all wells of several immunoSEQ 96-well plates, and each plate served as one replicate. For sorted subsets, each replicate PCR was loaded with 200 to 250 ng genomic DNA, equivalent to 32,000 or so T cell genomes. The purified libraries were quantified using a Qubit 3.0 fluorometer, sized with a Bioanalyzer 2100, and then quantified again using the KAPA Library Quantification kit. Each immunoSEQ 96-well plate was sequenced on its own single-read 150-cycle Illumina NextSeq 550 flow cell. The study's processing was this. The immunoSEQ output contained only junctional sequences without quality scores, so filtering could not match that applied to full-length reads. Sequences were annotated with PyIR, a Python wrapper for IgBLAST v1.9, and V/J genes and CDR3 were assigned using IMGT germline references. Any read was removed if the V/J assignment was weak (E-value above 1e-6), the CDR3 was missing, or the read contained stop codons, out-of-frame junctions, or ambiguous translated residues. A V3J clonotype was defined by an identical inferred V gene, J gene, and CDR3 amino acid sequence. The percentage overlap between two repertoires was calculated by dividing the number of shared unique clonotypes by the size of the smaller repertoire. Repertoire richness was assessed with RTK rarefaction, the Chao1 estimator, and Recon v2.1 estimates of unobserved clonotypes. For all TCRbeta clonotypes obtained by the gDNA method from several donors, generation probabilities were computed with OLGA. TCRdb limited this immuneACCESS table to in-frame rearrangements with V and J called. A share of clones is missing; checked studies link under half to unresolved V genes, and the rest is unexplained. V, J and clone size derive from that table, while D and trimming were established from the DNA sequence. This sample holds roughly 100,000 clones; just over 65% were observed only once. In total, the top ten clones hold almost 25% of the sample.

The source is a woman aged 30 to 39 in good health. The rearranged segments are TRBV7-2 and TRBJ2-2, with TRBD2 matching 13 junction bases. Sequencing used memory CD8+ T cells sorted from blood. The sample's cell subset or site label, decoded: CD45RO+ cells pooled with CCR7-negative TemRA cells. The nucleotides are TGTGCCAGCAGCATGGAGTGGACTAGCGGGGGGAACACCGGGGAGCTGTTTTTT. This translates into CASSMEWTSGGNTGELFF.